The text below deals with one T cell receptor (beta chain). One entry per CDR3 protein, called by TCRdb with MiXCR from the RACE reads. The profile shows 300,000 to 400,000 distinct CDR3 sequences, 5.1% of them singletons. This specimen comes from a study of human T cells and chemical hapten exposure. V was clipped by 4 bases and J by 2 bases; unmatched bases: 8. CDR3 length: 16 residues. The V gene's germline CDR1 is SQVTM and CDR2 ANQGSEA. Time point defined: pre-sensitization, week 0. As to treatment: therapeutic diphenylcyclopropenone sensitization with weekly scalp DPC. Total RNA extraction was carried out from unfractionated whole blood.

This sequence joins TRBV29-1 and TRBJ2-2; 9 bases line up with TRBD1. The sequence derives from a woman aged 45-65 years with alopecia areata. Some clones in this sample may be carry-over from other donors' samples. The input for sequencing was whole blood, taken in connection with sensitization to the hapten diphenylcyclopropenone (DPC). The CDR3: CSVVYRDRENTGELFF. The DNA of the CDR3 is TGCAGCGTTGTGTACCGGGACAGGGAAAACACCGGGGAGCTGTTTTTT.